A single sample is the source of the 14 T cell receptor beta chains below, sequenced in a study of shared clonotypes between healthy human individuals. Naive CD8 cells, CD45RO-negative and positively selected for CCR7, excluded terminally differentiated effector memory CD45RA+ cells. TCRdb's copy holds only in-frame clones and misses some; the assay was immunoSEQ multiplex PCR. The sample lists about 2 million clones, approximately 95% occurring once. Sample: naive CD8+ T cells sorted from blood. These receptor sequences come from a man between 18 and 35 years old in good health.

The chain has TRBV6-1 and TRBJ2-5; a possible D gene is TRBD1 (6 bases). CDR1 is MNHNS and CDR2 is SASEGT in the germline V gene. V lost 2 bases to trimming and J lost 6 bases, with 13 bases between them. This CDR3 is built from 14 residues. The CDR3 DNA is TGTGCCAGCAGTGAACGGCAGGGGAGAAAGACCCAGTACTTC. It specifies CASSERQGRKTQYF.

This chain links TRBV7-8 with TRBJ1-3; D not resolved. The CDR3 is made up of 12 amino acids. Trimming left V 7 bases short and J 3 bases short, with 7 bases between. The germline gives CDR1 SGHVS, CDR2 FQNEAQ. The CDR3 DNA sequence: TGTGCCAGCAAGGCGTTTGGAAACACCATATATTTT. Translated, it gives CASKAFGNTIYF.

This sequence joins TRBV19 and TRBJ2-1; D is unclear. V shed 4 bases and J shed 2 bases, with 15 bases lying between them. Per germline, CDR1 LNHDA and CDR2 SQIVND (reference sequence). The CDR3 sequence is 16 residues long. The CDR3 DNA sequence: TGTGCCAGTAGTAATATGCCGGGCAATCCCTACAATGAGCAGTTCTTC. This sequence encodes CASSNMPGNPYNEQFF. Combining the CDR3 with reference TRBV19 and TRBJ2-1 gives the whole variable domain DGGITQSPKYLFRKEGQNVTLSCEQNLNHDAMYWYRQDPGQGLRLIYYSQIVNDFQKGDIAEGYSVSREKKESFPLTVTSAQKNPTAFYLCASSNMPGNPYNEQFFGPGTRLTVL.

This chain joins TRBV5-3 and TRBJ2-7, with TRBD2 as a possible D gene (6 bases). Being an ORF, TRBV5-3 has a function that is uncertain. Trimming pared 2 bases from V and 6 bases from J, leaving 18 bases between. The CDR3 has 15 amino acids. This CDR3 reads CARSFLGGDTSEQYF. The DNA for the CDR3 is TGTGCCAGAAGCTTTCTGGGGGGAGACACCTCCGAGCAGTACTTC.

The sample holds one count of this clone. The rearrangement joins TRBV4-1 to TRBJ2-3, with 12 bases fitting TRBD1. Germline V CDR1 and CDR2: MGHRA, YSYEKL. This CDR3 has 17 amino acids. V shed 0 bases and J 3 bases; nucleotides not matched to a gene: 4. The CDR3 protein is CASSQEPGQGATDTQYF. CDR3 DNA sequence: TGCGCCAGCAGCCAAGAACCGGGACAGGGGGCGACAGATACGCAGTATTTT.

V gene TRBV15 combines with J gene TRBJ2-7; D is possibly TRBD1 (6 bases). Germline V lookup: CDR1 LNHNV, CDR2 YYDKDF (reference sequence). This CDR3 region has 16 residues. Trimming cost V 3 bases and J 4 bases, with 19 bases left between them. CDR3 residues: CATSSYLVAGEYEQYF. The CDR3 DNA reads TGTGCCACCAGCAGTTACCTCGTGGCAGGGGAATACGAGCAGTACTTC.

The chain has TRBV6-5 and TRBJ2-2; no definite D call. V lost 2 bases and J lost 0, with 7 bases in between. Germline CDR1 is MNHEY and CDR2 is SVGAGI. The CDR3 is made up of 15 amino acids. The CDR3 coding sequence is TGTGCCAGCAGTTACATCGGGTCGAACACCGGGGAGCTGTTTTTT. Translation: CASSYIGSNTGELFF.

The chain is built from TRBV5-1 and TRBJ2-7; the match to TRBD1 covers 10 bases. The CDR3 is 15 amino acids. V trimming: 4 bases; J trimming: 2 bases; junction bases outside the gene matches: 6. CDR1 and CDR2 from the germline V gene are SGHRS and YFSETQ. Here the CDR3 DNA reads TGCGCCAGCAGCCGGGACAGGGGCCTAACCTACGAGCAGTACTTC. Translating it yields CASSRDRGLTYEQYF.

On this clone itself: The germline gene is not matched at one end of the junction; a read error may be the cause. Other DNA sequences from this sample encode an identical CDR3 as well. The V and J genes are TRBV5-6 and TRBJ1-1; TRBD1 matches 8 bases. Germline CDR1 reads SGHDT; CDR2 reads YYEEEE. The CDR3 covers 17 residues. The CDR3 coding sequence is TGTGCTAGCAGCTTGGGGGGACAGGTCTTCCTTGACACTGAAGCTTTCTTT. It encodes CASSLGGQVFLDTEAFF.

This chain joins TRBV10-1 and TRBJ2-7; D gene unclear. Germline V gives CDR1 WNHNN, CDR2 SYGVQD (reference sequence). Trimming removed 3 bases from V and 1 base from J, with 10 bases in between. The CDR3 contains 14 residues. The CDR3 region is CASSDGVRSYEQYF. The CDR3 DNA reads TGCGCCAGCAGTGATGGGGTTAGGTCCTACGAGCAGTACTTC.

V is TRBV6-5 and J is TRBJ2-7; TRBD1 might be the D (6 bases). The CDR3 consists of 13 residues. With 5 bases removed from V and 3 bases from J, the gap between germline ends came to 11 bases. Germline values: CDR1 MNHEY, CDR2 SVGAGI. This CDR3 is CASSNLDSYEQYF. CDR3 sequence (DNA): TGTGCCAGCAGTAACCTGGACAGCTACGAGCAGTACTTC.

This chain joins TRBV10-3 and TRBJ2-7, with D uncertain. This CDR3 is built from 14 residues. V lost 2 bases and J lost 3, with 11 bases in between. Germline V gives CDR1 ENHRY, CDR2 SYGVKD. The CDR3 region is CAISEPRDYYEQYF. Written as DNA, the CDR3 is TGTGCCATCAGTGAGCCTAGGGATTACTACGAGCAGTACTTC.

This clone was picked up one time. The CDR3 coding sequence is TGTGCCAGCAGGCAGGGGGCTGGCTCACCCCTCCACTTT. It is translated as CASRQGAGSPLHF. The chain carries TRBV28 and TRBJ1-6; TRBD1 matches at 8 bases. The CDR3 is 13 residues long. The germline V gene encodes CDR1 MDHEN and CDR2 SYDVKM. V shed 6 bases, J shed 10 bases, and the junction held 5 bases outside the gene matches.

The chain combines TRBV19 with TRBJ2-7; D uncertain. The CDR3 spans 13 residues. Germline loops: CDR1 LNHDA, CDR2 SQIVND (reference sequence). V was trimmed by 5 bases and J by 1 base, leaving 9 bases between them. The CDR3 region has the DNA TGTGCCAGTAGTTTGGACGGATCCTACGAGCAGTACTTC. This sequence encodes CASSLDGSYEQYF.